This entry is about one T cell receptor beta chain. What antigen it recognizes has not been identified. No base quality information exists; no much larger clone differs at one position. This sample stems from a study of T cell repertoires in MIS-A myocarditis (dated by TCRdb to the early 2020s). The QIAamp DNA FFPE kit was used to extract genomic DNA from formalin-fixed paraffin-embedded autopsy tissue. Amplification of TCRbeta CDR3 regions relied on the immunoSEQ bias-controlled multiplex PCR, followed by high-throughput sequencing. Regarding the original processing steps: CDR3 sequences were collapsed and filtered by the immunoSEQ vendor pipeline to quantify abundance and frequency of each unique TCRbeta CDR3. Using a 90% global sequence identity threshold, CD-HIT clustered dominant CDR3 amino acid sequences together with SARS-CoV-2-specific ImmuneCODE TCRbeta sequences. Clones were classed as hyperexpanded at frequencies of 0.1 to 1 and as large at frequencies of 0.01 to 0.1. The CDR3 amino acid sequences and the V and J gene assignments of the dominant clones were confirmed with MiXCR. The R stringdist package was used to compute Levenshtein distances between the patient clonotypes and the ImmuneCODE hits. In TCRdb, the immuneACCESS table is reduced to in-frame sequences with V and J assigned. These tables do not hold every clone; where another copy was compared, an unresolved V gene accounts for under half, and the others remain unexplained. V and J calls and clone size follow that table, whereas D and trimming were derived from the DNA. The sample table contains 6,500 to 7,500 clones; only one count was recorded for under 85% of them. The top ten hold around a fifth of the sample.

Sequenced sample: right inferior lung lobe tissue obtained at autopsy. The TCR sequence derives from a man aged 18 to 30 with fulminant myocarditis from multisystem inflammatory syndrome in adults (MIS-A) after COVID-19.

This receptor carries the CDR3 CASSQVRGYEQYF. The DNA sequence is given as TGTGCCAGCAGCCAAGTCAGGGGCTACGAGCAGTACTTC. This receptor chain uses TRBV3-1 (or the pseudogene TRBV3-2) and TRBJ2-7; the D gene is possibly TRBD1, with 6 bases matching. The CDR3, cysteine through phenylalanine, is 13 amino acids long. This entry keeps only the CDR3 DNA: 39 bases, framed from base 1. CDR1 and CDR2 are read off the germline V gene (reference sequence) as LGHDT and YNNKEL. V sheds 1 base and J sheds 3 bases, leaving 7 bases between their ends.